A selection of T cell receptor beta chains follows, all from one sample in a study of blood T cell repertoires in COVID-19. Measured with immunoSEQ multiplex PCR; TCRdb has only the in-frame clones, and not every one. The repertoire holds 60,000 to 75,000 clones, with more than 75% as singletons. Sequenced material: peripheral blood. Receptors originate from a human donor in a cohort sampled during active COVID-19. Each CDR3 is given with its conserved first and last residue. A D gene is named only where the DNA matches it firmly. The size entry is marked missing in some rows and otherwise reads once, few, many or a size class.

clone_size: once
d_call: NA
j_call: TRBJ2-5
v_call: TRBV30
cdr3_nt: TGTGCCTGGAGTGTTTCTTGGACTCAACAAGAGACCCAGTACTTC
cdr3_aa: CAWSVSWTQQETQYF

clone_size: NA
d_call: NA
j_call: TRBJ2-2
v_call: TRBV27
cdr3_nt: TGTGCCAGCAGGCGCCTAGGGGCAGGGGCGAACACCGGGGAGCTGTTTTTT
cdr3_aa: CASRRLGAGANTGELFF

clone_size: NA
d_call: NA
j_call: TRBJ1-5
v_call: TRBV2
cdr3_nt: TGTGCCAGCAGTGACGGAGTAGGCAATCAGCCCCAGCATTTT
cdr3_aa: CASSDGVGNQPQHF

clone_size: NA
d_call: TRBD1
j_call: TRBJ1-2
v_call: TRBV2
cdr3_nt: TGTGCCAGCAGTGAAGCGCTTCTGACAGGGGATGGCTACACCTTC
cdr3_aa: CASSEALLTGDGYTF

clone_size: NA
d_call: TRBD2
j_call: TRBJ2-5
v_call: TRBV4-1
cdr3_nt: TGCGCCAGCAGCCAAGAGGGGCTAGCGGGAGAGACCCAGTACTTC
cdr3_aa: CASSQEGLAGETQYF

clone_size: NA
d_call: TRBD1
j_call: TRBJ1-1
v_call: TRBV5-4
cdr3_nt: TGTGCCAGCAGCGATGGGACAGGAATGATCGGCACTGAAGCTTTCTTT
cdr3_aa: CASSDGTGMIGTEAFF

clone_size: NA
d_call: NA
j_call: TRBJ2-2
v_call: TRBV12-2
cdr3_nt: TGTGCAAGTCGCCCAGATCTAGGACAGGGAAACACCGGGGAGCTGTTTTTT
cdr3_aa: CASRPDLGQGNTGELFF

clone_size: NA
d_call: TRBD2
j_call: TRBJ2-5
v_call: TRBV18
cdr3_nt: TGTGCCAGCTCCCCACCTTGGGCTAGCGGGAGAGAGACCCAGTACTTC
cdr3_aa: CASSPPWASGRETQYF

clone_size: NA
d_call: TRBD1
j_call: TRBJ1-2
v_call: TRBV11-1
cdr3_nt: TGTGCCAGCAGCTACAACCGGGACAGCCGTGGCTACACCTTC
cdr3_aa: CASSYNRDSRGYTF

clone_size: NA
d_call: TRBD2
j_call: TRBJ2-1
v_call: TRBV6-2/TRBV6-3
cdr3_nt: TGTGCCAGCAGTTCCGGACTAGCGGAGTTCTTC
cdr3_aa: CASSSGLAEFF

clone_size: few
d_call: NA
j_call: TRBJ1-5
v_call: TRBV7-6
cdr3_nt: TGTGCCAGCAGCCTACCACATCAGCCCCAGCATTTT
cdr3_aa: CASSLPHQPQHF

clone_size: NA
d_call: TRBD1
j_call: TRBJ2-3
v_call: TRBV7-9
cdr3_nt: TGTGCCAGCAGTCGACAGGGGGGTAGCACAGATACGCAGTATTTT
cdr3_aa: CASSRQGGSTDTQYF

clone_size: NA
d_call: NA
j_call: TRBJ1-6
v_call: TRBV3-1/TRBV3-2
cdr3_nt: TGTGCCAGCAGCCGTCGGGGTTTGGGTAATTCACCCCTCCACTTT
cdr3_aa: CASSRRGLGNSPLHF

clone_size: NA
d_call: NA
j_call: TRBJ1-1
v_call: TRBV10-2
cdr3_nt: TGCGCCAGTCAACAGGGTGACACTGAAGCTTTCTTT
cdr3_aa: CASQQGDTEAFF

clone_size: once
d_call: NA
j_call: TRBJ2-1
v_call: TRBV5-1
cdr3_nt: TGCGCCAGCAGCTTTGGGCAGGGCTGGGATGAGCAGTTCTTC
cdr3_aa: CASSFGQGWDEQFF

clone_size: NA
d_call: TRBD1
j_call: TRBJ1-6
v_call: TRBV13
cdr3_nt: TGTGCCAGCAGCCCTCTCCCGGGGACAGGGTTATTTCGGCCTTATTATTCACCCCTCCACTTT
cdr3_aa: CASSPLPGTGLFRPYYSPLHF

clone_size: NA
d_call: NA
j_call: TRBJ2-3
v_call: TRBV28
cdr3_nt: TGTGCCAGCAGATCGGGCGGGGCTAGCACAGATACGCAGTATTTT
cdr3_aa: CASRSGGASTDTQYF

clone_size: once
d_call: NA
j_call: TRBJ2-5
v_call: TRBV7-9
cdr3_nt: TGTGCCAGCAGCTTTTCGGGGGGCTATTTGGGAGAGACCCAGTACTTC
cdr3_aa: CASSFSGGYLGETQYF

clone_size: NA
d_call: NA
j_call: TRBJ2-1
v_call: TRBV9
cdr3_nt: TGTGCCAGCAGCGCCCCAGGGGTCAGCTCCTACAATGAGCAGTTCTTC
cdr3_aa: CASSAPGVSSYNEQFF

clone_size: NA
d_call: NA
j_call: TRBJ1-4
v_call: TRBV5-1
cdr3_nt: TGCGCCAGCAGCGAGGAGGGGATCAGGGCTAATGAAAAACTGTTTTTT
cdr3_aa: CASSEEGIRANEKLFF

clone_size: NA
d_call: NA
j_call: TRBJ2-4
v_call: TRBV19
cdr3_nt: TGTGCCAGTAGTAGGTTGGAGGGAACAAACATTCAGTACTTC
cdr3_aa: CASSRLEGTNIQYF

clone_size: NA
d_call: NA
j_call: TRBJ1-1
v_call: TRBV6-1
cdr3_nt: TGTGCCAGCAGTGAATCTCTGGACAGCGGTCCTTTCTTT
cdr3_aa: CASSESLDSGPFF

clone_size: NA
d_call: NA
j_call: TRBJ2-5
v_call: TRBV4-1
cdr3_nt: TGCGCCAGCGGCTCCCCTAGGCGGGAGACCCAGTACTTC
cdr3_aa: CASGSPRRETQYF

clone_size: NA
d_call: TRBD1
j_call: TRBJ1-6
v_call: TRBV5-1
cdr3_nt: TGCGCCAGCAGCTGGACAGGGCAAAGCAATTCACCCCTCCACTTT
cdr3_aa: CASSWTGQSNSPLHF

clone_size: NA
d_call: TRBD1
j_call: TRBJ1-1
v_call: TRBV3-1/TRBV3-2
cdr3_nt: TGTGCCAGCAGCCTATGGACAGGAAACACTGAAGCTTTCTTT
cdr3_aa: CASSLWTGNTEAFF

clone_size: NA
d_call: NA
j_call: TRBJ2-5
v_call: TRBV6-1
cdr3_nt: TGTGCCAGCAGTGAAGGGCGGAGAAAAGAGACCCAGTACTTC
cdr3_aa: CASSEGRRKETQYF

clone_size: NA
d_call: TRBD1
j_call: TRBJ1-1
v_call: TRBV23-1
cdr3_nt: TGCGCCAGCAGTCAGTCACGACAGGGGGGCACTGAAGCTTTCTTT
cdr3_aa: CASSQSRQGGTEAFF

clone_size: once
d_call: NA
j_call: TRBJ2-2
v_call: TRBV7-6
cdr3_nt: TGTGCCAGCAGCCCGATACTCCTGAACACCGGGGAGCTGTTTTTT
cdr3_aa: CASSPILLNTGELFF

clone_size: NA
d_call: NA
j_call: TRBJ2-5
v_call: TRBV11-2
cdr3_nt: TGTGCCAGCAGCTCCCTCGGGTGGGAGACCCAGTACTTC
cdr3_aa: CASSSLGWETQYF

clone_size: NA
d_call: TRBD1
j_call: TRBJ2-1
v_call: TRBV27
cdr3_nt: TGTGCCAGCAGTTTACCTCGGACAGGGGGAAAAAATGAGCAGTTCTTC
cdr3_aa: CASSLPRTGGKNEQFF

clone_size: NA
d_call: TRBD1
j_call: TRBJ2-2
v_call: TRBV9
cdr3_nt: TGTGCCAGCAGCCTCAGCACCGGACAGGGGAAGACCGGGGAGCTGTTTTTT
cdr3_aa: CASSLSTGQGKTGELFF

clone_size: NA
d_call: NA
j_call: TRBJ2-7
v_call: TRBV11-3
cdr3_nt: TGTGCCAGCAGCAAAGATGGCAGGCGCTACGAGCAGTACTTC
cdr3_aa: CASSKDGRRYEQYF

clone_size: NA
d_call: TRBD2
j_call: TRBJ2-1
v_call: TRBV28
cdr3_nt: TGTGCCAGCAGGCCCCCTGCGGGGGTAACCGGAAATGAGCAGTTCTTC
cdr3_aa: CASRPPAGVTGNEQFF

clone_size: NA
d_call: NA
j_call: TRBJ2-1
v_call: TRBV10-3
cdr3_nt: TGTGCCATCAGTGAATCCCCATCCTACAATGAGCAGTTCTTC
cdr3_aa: CAISESPSYNEQFF

clone_size: once
d_call: NA
j_call: TRBJ1-5
v_call: TRBV2
cdr3_nt: TGTGCCAGCAGTGATAATAGCAATCAGCCCCAGCATTTT
cdr3_aa: CASSDNSNQPQHF

clone_size: NA
d_call: TRBD1
j_call: TRBJ2-5
v_call: TRBV7-7
cdr3_nt: TGTGCCAGCAGCAGAGGACAGGGCCAAGAGACCCAGTACTTC
cdr3_aa: CASSRGQGQETQYF

clone_size: few
d_call: NA
j_call: TRBJ2-5
v_call: TRBV7-2
cdr3_nt: TGTGCCAGCAGCAAAGCAGGGACACCATCGGAGACCCAGTACTTC
cdr3_aa: CASSKAGTPSETQYF

clone_size: few
d_call: TRBD1
j_call: TRBJ2-7
v_call: TRBV10-3
cdr3_nt: TGTGCCACCTCGGGACAGGGGAGTTACGAGCAGTACTTC
cdr3_aa: CATSGQGSYEQYF

clone_size: once
d_call: NA
j_call: TRBJ2-5
v_call: TRBV27
cdr3_nt: TGTGCCAGCAGACAAGCGGCTAGCAATCTGGAGACCCAGTACTTC
cdr3_aa: CASRQAASNLETQYF

clone_size: NA
d_call: NA
j_call: TRBJ1-2
v_call: TRBV5-1
cdr3_nt: TGCGCCAGCAGCGAGGGCGCGAATGGCTACACCTTC
cdr3_aa: CASSEGANGYTF

clone_size: NA
d_call: NA
j_call: TRBJ2-7
v_call: TRBV5-4
cdr3_nt: TGTGCCAGCAGCCGACAAGTCTCCTACGAGCAGTACTTC
cdr3_aa: CASSRQVSYEQYF

clone_size: NA
d_call: NA
j_call: TRBJ2-3
v_call: TRBV11-3
cdr3_nt: TGTGCCAGCAGCTTAGGTGGGGCTAGGGATACGCAGTATTTT
cdr3_aa: CASSLGGARDTQYF